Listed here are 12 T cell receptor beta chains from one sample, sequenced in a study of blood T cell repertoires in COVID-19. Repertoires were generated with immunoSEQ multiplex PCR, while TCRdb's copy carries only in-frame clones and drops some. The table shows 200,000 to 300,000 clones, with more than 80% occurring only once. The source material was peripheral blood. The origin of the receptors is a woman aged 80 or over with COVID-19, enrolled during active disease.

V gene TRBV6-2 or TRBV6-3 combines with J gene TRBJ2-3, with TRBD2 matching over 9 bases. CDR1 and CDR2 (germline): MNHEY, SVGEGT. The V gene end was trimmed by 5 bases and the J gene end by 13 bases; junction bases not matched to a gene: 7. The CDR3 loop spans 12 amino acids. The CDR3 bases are TGTGCCAGCAGTAGGGATAGCGGGAGAGAGTATTTT. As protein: CASSRDSGREYF.

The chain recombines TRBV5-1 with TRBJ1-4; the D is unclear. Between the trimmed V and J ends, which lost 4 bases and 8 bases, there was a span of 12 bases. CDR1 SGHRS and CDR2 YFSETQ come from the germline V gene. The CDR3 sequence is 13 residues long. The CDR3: CASSRESKEKLFF. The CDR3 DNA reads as TGCGCCAGCAGCCGGGAGAGCAAGGAAAAACTGTTTTTT.

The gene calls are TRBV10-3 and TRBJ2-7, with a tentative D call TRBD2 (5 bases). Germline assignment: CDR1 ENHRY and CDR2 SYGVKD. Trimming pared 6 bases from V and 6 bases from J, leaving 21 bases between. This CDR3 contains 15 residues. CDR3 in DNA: TGTGCCATCAGGGACGACGGGATCGGGGTACGCGAGCAGTACTTC. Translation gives CAIRDDGIGVREQYF.

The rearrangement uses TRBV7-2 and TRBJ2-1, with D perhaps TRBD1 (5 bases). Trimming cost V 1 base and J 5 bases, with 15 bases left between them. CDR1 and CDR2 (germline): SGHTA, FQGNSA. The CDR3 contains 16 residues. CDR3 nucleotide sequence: TGTGCCAGCAGCTTAGTTTTGGGGCCTAATAACAATGAGCAGTTCTTC. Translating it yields CASSLVLGPNNNEQFF.

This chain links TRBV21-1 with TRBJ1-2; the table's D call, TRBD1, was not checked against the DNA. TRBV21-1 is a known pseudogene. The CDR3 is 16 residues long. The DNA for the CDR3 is TGTGCCAGCAGCAAGGACGACAGGGAGATAAACTATGGCTACACCTTC. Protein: CASSKDDREINYGYTF.

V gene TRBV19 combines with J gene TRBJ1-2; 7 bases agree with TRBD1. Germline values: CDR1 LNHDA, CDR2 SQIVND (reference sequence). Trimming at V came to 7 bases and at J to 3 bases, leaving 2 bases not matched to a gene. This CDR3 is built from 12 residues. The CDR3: CASNTGDYGYTF. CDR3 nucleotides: TGTGCCAGTAACACAGGGGACTATGGCTACACCTTC.

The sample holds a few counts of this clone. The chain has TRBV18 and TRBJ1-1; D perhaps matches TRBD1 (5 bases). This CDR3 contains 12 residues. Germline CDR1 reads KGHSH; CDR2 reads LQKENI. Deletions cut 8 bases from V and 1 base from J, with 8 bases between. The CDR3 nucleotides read TGTGCCAGCCTCCAGGGGAACACTGAAGCTTTCTTT. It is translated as CASLQGNTEAFF.

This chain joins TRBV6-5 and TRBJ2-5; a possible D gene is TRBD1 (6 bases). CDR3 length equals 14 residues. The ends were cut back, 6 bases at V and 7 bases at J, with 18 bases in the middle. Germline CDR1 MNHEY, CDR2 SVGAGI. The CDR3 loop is CASSAGTQGGTQYF. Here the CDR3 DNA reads TGTGCCAGCAGCGCCGGGACCCAAGGGGGGACCCAGTACTTC.

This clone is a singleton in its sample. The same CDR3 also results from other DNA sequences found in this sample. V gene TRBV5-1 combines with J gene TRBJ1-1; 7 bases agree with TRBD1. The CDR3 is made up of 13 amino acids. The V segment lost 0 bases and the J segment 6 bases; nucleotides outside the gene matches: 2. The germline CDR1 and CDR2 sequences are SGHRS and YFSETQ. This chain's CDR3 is CASSLEGAAEAFF. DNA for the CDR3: TGCGCCAGCAGCTTGGAGGGGGCGGCTGAAGCTTTCTTT.

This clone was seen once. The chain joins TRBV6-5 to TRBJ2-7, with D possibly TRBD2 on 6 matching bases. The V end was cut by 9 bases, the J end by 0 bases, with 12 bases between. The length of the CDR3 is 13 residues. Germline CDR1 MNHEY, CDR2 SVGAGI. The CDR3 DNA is TGTGCCAGTAGAGACGGGAGCTCCTACGAGCAGTACTTC. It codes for CASRDGSSYEQYF.

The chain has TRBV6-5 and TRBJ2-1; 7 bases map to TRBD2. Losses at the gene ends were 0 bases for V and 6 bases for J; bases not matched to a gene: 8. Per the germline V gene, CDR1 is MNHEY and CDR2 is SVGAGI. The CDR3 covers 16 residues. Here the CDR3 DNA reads TGTGCCAGCAGTTACTCCTTTTTTTGGGGGGGCAATGAGCAGTTCTTC. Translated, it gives CASSYSFFWGGNEQFF.

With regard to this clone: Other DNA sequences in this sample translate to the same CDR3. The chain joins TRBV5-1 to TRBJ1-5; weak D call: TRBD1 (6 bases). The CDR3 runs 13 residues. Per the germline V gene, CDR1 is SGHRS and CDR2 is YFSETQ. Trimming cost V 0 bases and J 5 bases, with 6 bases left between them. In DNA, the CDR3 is TGCGCCAGCAGCTTGGGGACAGATCAGCCCCAGCATTTT. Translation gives CASSLGTDQPQHF. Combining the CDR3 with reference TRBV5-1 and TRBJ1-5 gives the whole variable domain KAGVTQTPRYLIKTRGQQVTLSCSPISGHRSVSWYQQTPGQGLQFLFEYFSETQRNKGNFPGRFSGRQFSNSRSEMNVSTLELGDSALYLCASSLGTDQPQHFGDGTRLSIL.